These 8 T cell receptor beta chains were sequenced from one sample in a study of cytomegalovirus exposure and HLA in healthy donors. In the PCR, 60 Vbeta and 13 Jbeta primers were used. Measured with immunoSEQ multiplex PCR; TCRdb has only the in-frame clones, and not every one. The table shows around 160,000 clones, with over 70% occurring only once. Sequenced: PBMCs. The receptors were gathered from a male donor in good health and CMV-seropositive.

This chain joins TRBV30 and TRBJ1-5; D gene unclear. CDR3 length: 13 residues. V lost 2 bases and J lost 6, with 11 bases in between. In germline, CDR1 is GTSNPN, CDR2 SVGIG (reference sequence). CDR3 in DNA: TGTGCCTGGAGTCTCGGGGAGCGTCAGCCCCAGCATTTT. It translates to CAWSLGERQPQHF.

This chain joins TRBV9 and TRBJ1-4; D is possibly TRBD1 (6 bases). The CDR3 is made up of 15 amino acids. V was trimmed by 0 bases and J by 4 bases, leaving 10 bases between them. Germline V gives CDR1 SGDLS, CDR2 YYNGEE. CDR3 amino acids: CASSVEGGLNEKLFF. CDR3 nucleotides: TGTGCCAGCAGCGTAGAGGGGGGGCTTAATGAAAAACTGTTTTTT.

The sample holds a few counts of this clone. V usage is TRBV7-2 and J usage is TRBJ2-5; 7 bases align to TRBD2. Germline CDR1 and CDR2: SGHTA and FQGNSA. This CDR3 spans 14 amino acids. The V segment lost 5 bases and the J segment 2 bases; nucleotides outside the gene matches: 5. CDR3 amino acids: CASSHNSGQETQYF. The DNA of the CDR3 is TGTGCCAGCAGCCACAATAGCGGGCAAGAGACCCAGTACTTC.

V usage is TRBV6-5 and J usage is TRBJ1-6; D unclear. V dropped 4 bases and J dropped 9 bases, with 16 bases sitting between them. The CDR3 length is 15 residues. Germline V CDR1 and CDR2: MNHEY, SVGAGI. For the CDR3, the DNA is TGTGCCAGCAGTTCGAAGTCGGACGGAGGTTCACCCCTCCACTTT. Its protein is CASSSKSDGGSPLHF.

The V gene is TRBV21-1, the J gene TRBJ2-2; the table's D call TRBD2 went unverified against the DNA. TRBV21-1 is a recognized pseudogene. This CDR3 is built from 16 residues. CDR3 in amino acids: CASSKVLTGVSGELFF. For the CDR3, the DNA is TGTGCCAGCAGCAAAGTTCTTACCGGGGTGTCCGGGGAGCTGTTTTTT.

This clone is a singleton in its sample. The rearrangement joins TRBV7-6 to TRBJ2-7; 8 nucleotides agree with TRBD1. V trimming: 1 base; J trimming: 7 bases; junction bases outside the gene matches: 0. The CDR3 consists of 12 residues. Germline CDR1 reads SGHVS; CDR2 reads FNYEAQ. Here the CDR3 DNA reads TGTGCCAGCAGCTTAGGGGACAGGGAGCAGTACTTC. This encodes CASSLGDREQYF.

V gene TRBV30 combines with J gene TRBJ1-3; 7 nucleotides agree with TRBD1. V gave up 5 bases and J gave up 8 bases; unmatched junction bases: 6. The CDR3 totals 12 residues. From germline, CDR1 is GTSNPN and CDR2 SVGIG (reference sequence). The CDR3 region has the DNA TGTGCCTGGGGACAGGTAGAGGACACCATATATTTT. This encodes CAWGQVEDTIYF.

The CDR3 DNA is TGTGCCAGCTCAGGGACAGGGACGAGTGGCTACACCTTC. Its translation is CASSGTGTSGYTF. The chain uses TRBV18 and TRBJ1-2, with 9 bases fitting TRBD1. Germline CDR1 is KGHSH and CDR2 is LQKENI. The CDR3 is made up of 13 amino acids. V dropped 5 bases and J dropped 7; count of bases not matched to a gene: 5.